Described below is a single T cell receptor (beta chain) sequence and its context. These data belong to a study of blood T cell repertoires in COVID-19. About the study: PBMCs, B-cell-depleted T cells, or T cells provided the cDNA or gDNA that made up the material.

Source study methods: Reference gene primer amplification in the assay estimated nucleated cell counts. Sequenced by immunoSEQ multiplex PCR; TCRdb stores in-frame clones only, minus some. V, J and clone size were drawn from that table, and D and trimming were deduced from the DNA. Among about 100,000 clones listed, 75% to 90% were seen once. Seattle researchers signed up patients amid active infection and tracked them longitudinally. The length of the CDR3 is 13 residues. With 5 bases removed from V and 0 bases from J, the gap between germline ends came to 7 bases. CDR1 and CDR2 (germline): SGHRS, YFSETQ.

This clonotype was sampled from a woman aged 50 to 60 with COVID-19, enrolled during active disease. The sample was peripheral blood. V and J are TRBV5-1 and TRBJ2-3; D possibly corresponds to TRBD1 (5 bases). The CDR3 sequence: CASRRQSTDTQYF. The CDR3 DNA sequence: TGCGCCAGCAGACGACAGAGCACAGATACGCAGTATTTT. The full variable domain, with the rest looked up from reference TRBV5-1 and TRBJ2-3, is KAGVTQTPRYLIKTRGQQVTLSCSPISGHRSVSWYQQTPGQGLQFLFEYFSETQRNKGNFPGRFSGRQFSNSRSEMNVSTLELGDSALYLCASRRQSTDTQYFGPGTRLTVL.